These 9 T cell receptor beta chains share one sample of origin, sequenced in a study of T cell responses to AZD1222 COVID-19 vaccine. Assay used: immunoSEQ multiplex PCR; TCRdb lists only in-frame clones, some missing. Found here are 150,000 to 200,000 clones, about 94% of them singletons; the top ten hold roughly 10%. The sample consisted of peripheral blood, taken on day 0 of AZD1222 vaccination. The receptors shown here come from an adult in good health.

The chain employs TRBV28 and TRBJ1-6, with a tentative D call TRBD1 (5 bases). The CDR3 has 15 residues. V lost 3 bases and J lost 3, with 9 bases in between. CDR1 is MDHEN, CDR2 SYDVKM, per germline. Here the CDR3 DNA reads TGTGCCAGCAGTTTGGCGGGACGCTATAATTCACCCCTCCACTTT. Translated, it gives CASSLAGRYNSPLHF.

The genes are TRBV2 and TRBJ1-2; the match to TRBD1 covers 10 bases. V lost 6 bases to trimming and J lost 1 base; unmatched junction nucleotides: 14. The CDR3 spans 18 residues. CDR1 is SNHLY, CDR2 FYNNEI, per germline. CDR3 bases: TGTGCCAGCAGGAGTGTCACCGACGGGACAGGGGTTAACTATGGCTACACCTTC. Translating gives CASRSVTDGTGVNYGYTF.

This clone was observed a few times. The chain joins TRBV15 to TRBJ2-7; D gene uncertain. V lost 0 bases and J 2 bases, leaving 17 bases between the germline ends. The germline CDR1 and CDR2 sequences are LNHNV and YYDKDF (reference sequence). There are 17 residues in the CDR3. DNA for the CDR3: TGTGCCACCAGCAGAGAAAATTCCGCATCCGTCCCCTACGAGCAGTACTTC. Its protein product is CATSRENSASVPYEQYF.

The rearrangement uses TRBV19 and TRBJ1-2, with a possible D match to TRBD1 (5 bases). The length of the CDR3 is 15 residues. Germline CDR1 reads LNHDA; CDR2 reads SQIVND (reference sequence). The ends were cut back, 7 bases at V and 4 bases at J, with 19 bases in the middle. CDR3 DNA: TGTGCCAGTATCCAGTCCCGGGACGTCGGCTATGGCTACACCTTC. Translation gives CASIQSRDVGYGYTF.

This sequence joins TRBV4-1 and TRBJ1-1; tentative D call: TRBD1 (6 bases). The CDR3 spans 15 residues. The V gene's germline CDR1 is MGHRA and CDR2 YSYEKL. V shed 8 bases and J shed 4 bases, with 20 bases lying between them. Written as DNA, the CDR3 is TGCGCCAGCCGAGAGGGAGGGGGGCCGGGCACTGAAGCTTTCTTT. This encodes CASREGGGPGTEAFF.

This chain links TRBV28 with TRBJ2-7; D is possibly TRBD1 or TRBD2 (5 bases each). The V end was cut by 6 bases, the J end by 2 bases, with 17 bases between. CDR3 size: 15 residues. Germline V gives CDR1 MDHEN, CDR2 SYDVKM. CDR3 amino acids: CASSRSGAQTYEQYF. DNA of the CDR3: TGTGCCAGCAGCCGATCCGGGGCACAAACCTACGAGCAGTACTTC.

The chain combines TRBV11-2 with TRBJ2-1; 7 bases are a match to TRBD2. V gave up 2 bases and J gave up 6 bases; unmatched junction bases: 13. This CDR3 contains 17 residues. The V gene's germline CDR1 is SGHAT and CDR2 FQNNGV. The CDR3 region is CASSLTVGAGVANEQFF. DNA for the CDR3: TGTGCCAGCAGCTTAACGGTCGGCGCGGGAGTCGCCAATGAGCAGTTCTTC.

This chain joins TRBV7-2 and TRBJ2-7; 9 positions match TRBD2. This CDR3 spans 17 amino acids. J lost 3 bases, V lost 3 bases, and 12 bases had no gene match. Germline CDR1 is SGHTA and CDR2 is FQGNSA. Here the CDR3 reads CASSFLPSSGTYYEQYF. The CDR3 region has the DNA TGTGCCAGCAGCTTTCTCCCCTCTAGCGGGACCTACTACGAGCAGTACTTC.

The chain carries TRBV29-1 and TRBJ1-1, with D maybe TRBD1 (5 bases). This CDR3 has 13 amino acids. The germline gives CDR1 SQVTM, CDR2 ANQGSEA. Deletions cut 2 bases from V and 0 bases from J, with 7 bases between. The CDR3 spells CSVESGLNTEAFF. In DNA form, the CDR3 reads TGCAGCGTTGAATCGGGACTGAACACTGAAGCTTTCTTT. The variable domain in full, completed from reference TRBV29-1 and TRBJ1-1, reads SAVISQKPSRDICQRGTSLTIQCQVDSQVTMMFWYRQQPGQSLTLIATANQGSEATYESGFVIDKFPISRPNLTFSTLTVSNMSPEDSSIYLCSVESGLNTEAFFGQGTRLTVV.